This is a list of T cell receptor beta chains from one sample in a study of CD8 T cells in Susac syndrome. One entry per CDR3 protein results from TCRdb running MiXCR on the immunoSEQ multiplex PCR reads. The data contain 130,000 or so distinct CDR3 sequences, roughly 95% of them seen just once; the ten biggest clones take up 0.12% to 0.15%. Sequenced sample: CD4+ T cells from PBMCs. These receptors all come from a human donor with Susac syndrome. Each CDR3 is given with its conserved first and last residue. Fields, in order: J gene, CDR3 length, D gene, clone size, V gene, CDR3 DNA, CDR3 protein. The D gene is left open where the match is weak. Expanded clones are given a class, and other clones once, few, many or no size at all.

TRBJ2-1 | 13 | . | . | TRBV5-1 | TGCGCCAGCAGCTTGGCCAGCAACAATGAGCAGTTCTTC | CASSLASNNEQFF
TRBJ2-7 | 13 | . | . | TRBV27 | TGTGCCAGCAGTCCCGAACCGTCCTACGAGCAGTACTTC | CASSPEPSYEQYF
TRBJ2-7 | 14 | . | . | TRBV5-1 | TGCGCCAGCAGCCCGCCTGGAGGGACCTACGAGCAGTACTTC | CASSPPGGTYEQYF
TRBJ2-2 | 12 | . | . | TRBV12-3/TRBV12-4 | TGTGCCAGCAGAGCGGAGGTCGGGGAGCTGTTTTTT | CASRAEVGELFF
TRBJ2-3 | 21 | TRBD1 | once | TRBV11-2 | TGTGCCAGCAGCTTAGTAGCGTGGGGACAGGGGTCTACCCTCTCCACAGATACGCAGTATTTT | CASSLVAWGQGSTLSTDTQYF
TRBJ2-5 | 13 | . | . | TRBV2 | TGTGCCAGCAGTGACGCGGGTTCAGAGACCCAGTACTTC | CASSDAGSETQYF
TRBJ1-1 | 14 | TRBD1 | . | TRBV12-3/TRBV12-4 | TGTGCCAGCAGTCCCGGGACAGGGACGACTGAAGCTTTCTTT | CASSPGTGTTEAFF
TRBJ2-7 | 15 | . | . | TRBV3-1 | TGTGCCAGCAGCCAAGGACAGCGGACTTCCTACGAGCAGTACTTC | CASSQGQRTSYEQYF
TRBJ2-2 | 15 | TRBD2 | . | TRBV20-1 | TGCAGTGCTAGAGCGGGAGGGCCGAACACCGGGGAGCTGTTTTTT | CSARAGGPNTGELFF
TRBJ2-1 | 18 | TRBD2 | . | TRBV4-3 | TGCGCCAGCAGCCAAGAGGGCACTAGCGGGACGACCTACAATGAGCAGTTCTTC | CASSQEGTSGTTYNEQFF
TRBJ2-1 | 15 | TRBD2 | . | TRBV2 | TGTGCCAGCAGTGGGCTTAGCGGGCGCTACAATGAGCAGTTCTTC | CASSGLSGRYNEQFF
TRBJ2-7 | 14 | . | . | TRBV20-1 | TGCAGTGCTAGACCCCGGAACTATCCCTACGAGCAGTACTTC | CSARPRNYPYEQYF
TRBJ2-6 | 17 | . | once | TRBV6-1 | TGTGCCAGCAGCCTGGGTCAGATCAGCTCTGGGGCCAACGTCCTGACTTTC | CASSLGQISSGANVLTF
TRBJ2-6 | 18 | . | . | TRBV9 | TGTGCCAGCAGCCGGACCGGAACAGGGAGGTCTGGGGCCAACGTCCTGACTTTC | CASSRTGTGRSGANVLTF
TRBJ2-3 | 12 | . | . | TRBV28 | TGTGCCAGCAGCCTACTCCTCGGTACGCAGTATTTT | CASSLLLGTQYF
TRBJ2-3 | 14 | . | . | TRBV29-1 | TGCAGCGTTGAAGGGGCGGTCCGAGCAGATACGCAGTATTTT | CSVEGAVRADTQYF
TRBJ1-5 | 13 | . | once | TRBV6-6 | TGTGCCAGCAGTTACTCGACCGTTCAGCCCCAGCATTTT | CASSYSTVQPQHF
TRBJ2-2 | 15 | . | . | TRBV19 | TGTGCCAGTAGTACCGACTTTAGGGGCACCGGGGAGCTGTTTTTT | CASSTDFRGTGELFF
TRBJ2-7 | 15 | TRBD2 | . | TRBV27 | TGTGCCAGCAGTCCCCGGGAGGGAAGGGTAGGCGAGCAGTACTTC | CASSPREGRVGEQYF
TRBJ2-7 | 14 | TRBD1 | . | TRBV6-1 | TGTGCCAGCAGGGACAGGGGAAAAACCTACGAGCAGTACTTC | CASRDRGKTYEQYF
TRBJ1-1 | 12 | . | . | TRBV12-3/TRBV12-4 | TGTGCCAGCAGTTCCTCAGGGACTGAAGCTTTCTTT | CASSSSGTEAFF
TRBJ2-7 | 16 | . | . | TRBV5-1 | TGCGCCAGCAGCTTGGCCGTCGACTACCGATCCTACGAGCAGTACTTC | CASSLAVDYRSYEQYF
TRBJ2-3 | 12 | TRBD2 | . | TRBV20-1 | TGCAGTGCGGGGCTAGCGGGAGATACGCAGTATTTT | CSAGLAGDTQYF
TRBJ2-2 | 14 | . | . | TRBV3-1 | TGTGCCAGCAGCCAAGACTGGACTTCCGGGGAGCTGTTTTTT | CASSQDWTSGELFF
TRBJ2-5 | 14 | TRBD2 | . | TRBV7-6 | TGTGCCAGCAGCACCACGGGGGGAAAAGAGACCCAGTACTTC | CASSTTGGKETQYF
TRBJ2-7 | 14 | . | . | TRBV18 | TGTGCCAGCTCACCTAACAACGGGGCCTACGAGCAGTACTTC | CASSPNNGAYEQYF
TRBJ2-2 | 14 | . | . | TRBV5-1 | TGCGCCAGCAGCCCGACAACAAACACCGGGGAGCTGTTTTTT | CASSPTTNTGELFF
TRBJ2-1 | 17 | TRBD2 | . | TRBV5-4 | TGTGCCAGCAGCTTTCCCGGGACTAGCGGTATCTACAATGAGCAGTTCTTC | CASSFPGTSGIYNEQFF
TRBJ2-4 | 14 | . | . | TRBV6-1 | TGTGCCAGCAGTGAAGCGTCGTCCAAAAACATTCAGTACTTC | CASSEASSKNIQYF
TRBJ1-5 | 14 | TRBD1 | . | TRBV3-1 | TGTGCCAGCAACGACAGGGGTAGCAATCAGCCCCAGCATTTT | CASNDRGSNQPQHF
TRBJ1-1 | 14 | TRBD1 | . | TRBV7-6 | TGTGCCAGCAGCCCCGGACAGGGGGGGACTGAAGCTTTCTTT | CASSPGQGGTEAFF
TRBJ1-4 | 15 | TRBD1 | . | TRBV12-3/TRBV12-4 | TGTGCCAGCAGTTCCCGGGACAGGGAAAATGAAAAACTGTTTTTT | CASSSRDRENEKLFF
TRBJ1-2 | 14 | TRBD1 | . | TRBV5-6 | TGTGCCAGCAGCTCACTGACAGGGCTCTATGGCTACACCTTC | CASSSLTGLYGYTF
TRBJ1-2 | 12 | . | . | TRBV20-1 | TGCAGTGCTAGAGAGGAGGGGGGAGGCTACACCTTC | CSAREEGGGYTF
TRBJ2-5 | 15 | . | . | TRBV7-2 | TGTGCCAGCAGCCCGGGACTTTTAAGGAAAGAGACCCAGTACTTC | CASSPGLLRKETQYF
TRBJ2-1 | 16 | TRBD2 | once | TRBV27 | TGTGCCAGCACCCCCTACGGGGGGTCCCAATACAATGAGCAGTTCTTC | CASTPYGGSQYNEQFF
TRBJ1-2 | 13 | . | . | TRBV15 | TGTGCCACCAGCAGAGACAAGAACTATGGCTACACCTTC | CATSRDKNYGYTF
TRBJ2-1 | 15 | . | . | TRBV27 | TGTGCCAGCAGCCAAGACCAGAGCTCCTACAATGAGCAGTTCTTC | CASSQDQSSYNEQFF
TRBJ2-7 | 16 | TRBD2 | once | TRBV12-5 | TGTGCTAGTGGTTTGGCGACTAGCGGGAGCTCCTACGAGCAGTACTTC | CASGLATSGSSYEQYF
TRBJ2-3 | 16 | TRBD2 | . | TRBV4-1 | TGCGCCAGCAGCCAAGATGGTGGCGGGAGAACAGATACGCAGTATTTT | CASSQDGGGRTDTQYF
TRBJ2-6 | 16 | TRBD1 | . | TRBV6-2/TRBV6-3 | TGTGCCAGCAGTTACCCTAGACAGGGTCCGGCCAACGTCCTGACTTTC | CASSYPRQGPANVLTF
TRBJ1-3 | 14 | TRBD1 | . | TRBV30 | TGTGCCTGGAGCAGACAGGGGGATAGAAACACCATATATTTT | CAWSRQGDRNTIYF
TRBJ2-5 | 14 | . | . | TRBV28 | TGTGCCAGCAAAGACGGGGGTTTTCAAGAGACCCAGTACTTC | CASKDGGFQETQYF
TRBJ2-5 | 13 | TRBD1 | . | TRBV14 | TGTGCCAGCAGCCAACCACTAGGACAGGCCCAGTACTTC | CASSQPLGQAQYF
TRBJ2-4 | 14 | . | . | TRBV15 | TGTGCCACCAGCAATTTGGCTAGCAAAAACATTCAGTACTTC | CATSNLASKNIQYF
TRBJ2-5 | 15 | . | . | TRBV24-1 | TGTGCCACCAGTGATCCGGACAGCGCTGCCGAGACCCAGTACTTC | CATSDPDSAAETQYF
TRBJ2-3 | 16 | . | . | TRBV3-1 | TGTGCCAGCAGCCAAAAAGGGGGATTACCCACAGATACGCAGTATTTT | CASSQKGGLPTDTQYF
TRBJ2-1 | 12 | . | . | TRBV20-1 | TGCAGTGCCCAATGGGGTGGGAATGAGCAGTTCTTC | CSAQWGGNEQFF
TRBJ2-2 | 20 | TRBD2 | . | TRBV30 | TGTGCCTGGAGTGTAAGGGCTAGCGGGAGGGCCAATGGTGTCACCGGGGAGCTGTTTTTT | CAWSVRASGRANGVTGELFF
TRBJ2-5 | 16 | TRBD1 | . | TRBV6-5 | TGTGCCAGCAGTTACCGGACAGGACAGCACCAAGAGACCCAGTACTTC | CASSYRTGQHQETQYF
TRBJ1-1 | 14 | . | . | TRBV18 | TGTGCCAGCTCAAAGAGTGGCTTTGTCACTGAAGCTTTCTTT | CASSKSGFVTEAFF
TRBJ1-4 | 20 | . | . | TRBV28 | TGTGCCAGCAGTCGTCCTCATGGAGGGGGTCGGACCGCAACTAATGAAAAACTGTTTTTT | CASSRPHGGGRTATNEKLFF
TRBJ2-4 | 18 | TRBD2 | . | TRBV28 | TGTGCCAGCAGCGACGAGCTAGCGGGCGATCTAGCCAAAAACATTCAGTACTTC | CASSDELAGDLAKNIQYF
TRBJ2-3 | 14 | TRBD1 | few | TRBV5-1 | TGCGCCAGCAGCCGGGACAGGGGCTCCGATACGCAGTATTTT | CASSRDRGSDTQYF
TRBJ2-7 | 14 | TRBD1 | once | TRBV11-1 | TGTGCCAGCAGCCCTCGACAGGGGGCGGACGAGCAGTACTTC | CASSPRQGADEQYF